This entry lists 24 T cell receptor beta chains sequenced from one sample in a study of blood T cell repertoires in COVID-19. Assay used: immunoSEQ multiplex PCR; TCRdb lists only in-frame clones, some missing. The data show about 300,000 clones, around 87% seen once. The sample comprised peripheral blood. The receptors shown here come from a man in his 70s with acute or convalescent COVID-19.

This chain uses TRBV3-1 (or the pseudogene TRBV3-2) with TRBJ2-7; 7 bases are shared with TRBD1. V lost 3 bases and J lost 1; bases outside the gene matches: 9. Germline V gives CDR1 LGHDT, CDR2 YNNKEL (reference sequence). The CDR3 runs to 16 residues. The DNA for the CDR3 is TGTGCCAGCAGCCATAAACAGGGGAATAATTCCTACGAGCAGTACTTC. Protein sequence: CASSHKQGNNSYEQYF.

CDR3 coding DNA: TGTGCCAGCAGCTTTTGGGACAGGGGGACGGAGACCCAGTACTTC. As protein: CASSFWDRGTETQYF. The chain employs TRBV7-9 and TRBJ2-5, with 11 positions matching TRBD1. Germline trimming cut 3 bases from V and 5 bases from J; bases unmatched to any gene: 5. The CDR3 loop spans 15 amino acids. Germline V gene data show CDR1 as SEHNR and CDR2 as FQNEAQ (reference sequence). Complete variable domain (other parts from reference TRBV7-9 and TRBJ2-5): DTGVSQNPRHKITKRGQNVTFRCDPISEHNRLYWYRQTLGQGPEFLTYFQNEAQLEKSRLLSDRFSAERPKGSFSTLEIQRTEQGDSAMYLCASSFWDRGTETQYFGPGTRLLVL.

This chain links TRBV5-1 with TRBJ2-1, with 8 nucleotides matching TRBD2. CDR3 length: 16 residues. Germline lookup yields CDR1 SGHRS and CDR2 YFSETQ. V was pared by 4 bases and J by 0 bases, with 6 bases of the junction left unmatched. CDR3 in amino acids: CASSERGTSSYNEQFF. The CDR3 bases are TGCGCCAGCAGCGAGCGGGGGACTAGCTCCTACAATGAGCAGTTCTTC.

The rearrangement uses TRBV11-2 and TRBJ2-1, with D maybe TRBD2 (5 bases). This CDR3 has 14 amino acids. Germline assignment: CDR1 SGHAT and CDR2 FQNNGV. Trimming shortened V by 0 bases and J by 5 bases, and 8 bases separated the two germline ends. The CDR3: CASSLDLANNEQFF. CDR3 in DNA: TGTGCCAGCAGCTTAGATCTAGCTAACAATGAGCAGTTCTTC.

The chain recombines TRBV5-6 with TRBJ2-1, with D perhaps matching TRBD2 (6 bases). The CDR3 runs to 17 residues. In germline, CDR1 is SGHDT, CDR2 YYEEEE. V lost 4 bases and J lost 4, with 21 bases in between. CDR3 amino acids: CASSPPATSSLYNEQFF. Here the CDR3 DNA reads TGTGCCAGCAGCCCCCCGGCAACTAGCAGCTTATACAATGAGCAGTTCTTC.

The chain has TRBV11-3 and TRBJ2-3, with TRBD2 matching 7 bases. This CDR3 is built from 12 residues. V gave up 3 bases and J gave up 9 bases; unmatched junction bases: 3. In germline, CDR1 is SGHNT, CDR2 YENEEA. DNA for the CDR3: TGTGCCAGCAGCTTTGGGGGGGGAACGCAGTATTTT. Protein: CASSFGGGTQYF.

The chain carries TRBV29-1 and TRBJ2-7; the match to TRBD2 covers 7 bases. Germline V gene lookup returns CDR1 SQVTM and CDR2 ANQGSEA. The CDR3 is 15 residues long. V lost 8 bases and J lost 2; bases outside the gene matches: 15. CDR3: CSPPRLAARAYEQYF. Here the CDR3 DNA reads TGCAGCCCCCCCCGACTAGCTGCAAGAGCCTACGAGCAGTACTTC.

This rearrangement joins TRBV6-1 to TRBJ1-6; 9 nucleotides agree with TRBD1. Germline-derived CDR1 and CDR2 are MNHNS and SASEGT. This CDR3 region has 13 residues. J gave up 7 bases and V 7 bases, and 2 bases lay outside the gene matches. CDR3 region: CASTGTGNSPLHF. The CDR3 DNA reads TGTGCCAGCACCGGGACAGGGAATTCACCCCTCCACTTT.

The CDR3 coding sequence is TGTGCCAGCAGAGAGGACAGAGGGGTGTATGGCTACACCTTC. Translation gives CASREDRGVYGYTF. The chain recombines TRBV28 with TRBJ1-2, with D perhaps TRBD1 (6 bases). Trimming removed 6 bases from V and 5 bases from J, with 16 bases in between. The CDR3 is 14 amino acids. Germline V gives CDR1 MDHEN, CDR2 SYDVKM.

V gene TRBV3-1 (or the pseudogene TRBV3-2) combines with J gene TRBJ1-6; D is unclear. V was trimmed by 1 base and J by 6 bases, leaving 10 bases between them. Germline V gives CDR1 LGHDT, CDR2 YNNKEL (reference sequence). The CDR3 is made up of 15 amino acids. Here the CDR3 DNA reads TGTGCCAGCAGCCAAGGAGGCGCCGTTAATTCACCCCTCCACTTT. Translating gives CASSQGGAVNSPLHF.

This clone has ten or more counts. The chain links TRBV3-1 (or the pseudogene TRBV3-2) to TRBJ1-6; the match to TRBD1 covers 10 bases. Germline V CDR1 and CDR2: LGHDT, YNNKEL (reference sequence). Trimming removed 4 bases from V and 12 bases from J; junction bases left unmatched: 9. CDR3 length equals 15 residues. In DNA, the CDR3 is TGTGCCAGCAGCCGCGGGGGACAGGGGCGGTTACCCCTCCACTTT. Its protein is CASSRGGQGRLPLHF.

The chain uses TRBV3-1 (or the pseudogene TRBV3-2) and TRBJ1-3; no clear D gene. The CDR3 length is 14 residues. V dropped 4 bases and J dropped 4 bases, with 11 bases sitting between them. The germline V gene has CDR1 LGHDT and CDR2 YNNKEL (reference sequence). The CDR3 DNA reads TGTGCCAGCAGCCTAAGGGAGAGGGGAAACACCATATATTTT. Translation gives CASSLRERGNTIYF.

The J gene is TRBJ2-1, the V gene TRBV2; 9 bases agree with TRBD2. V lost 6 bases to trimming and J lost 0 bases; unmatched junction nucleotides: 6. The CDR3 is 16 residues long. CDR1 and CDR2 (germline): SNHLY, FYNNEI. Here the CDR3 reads CASRTSGTSSYNEQFF. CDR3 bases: TGTGCCAGCAGGACTAGCGGAACTAGCTCCTACAATGAGCAGTTCTTC. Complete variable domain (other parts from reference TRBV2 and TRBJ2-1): EPEVTQTPSHQVTQMGQEVILRCVPISNHLYFYWYRQILGQKVEFLVSFYNNEISEKSEIFDDQFSVERPDGSNFTLKIRSTKLEDSAMYFCASRTSGTSSYNEQFFGPGTRLTVL.

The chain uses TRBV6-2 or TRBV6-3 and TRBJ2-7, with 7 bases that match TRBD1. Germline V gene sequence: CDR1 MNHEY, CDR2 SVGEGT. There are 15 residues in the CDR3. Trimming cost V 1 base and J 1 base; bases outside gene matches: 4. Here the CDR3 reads CASSYFRQGSYEQYF. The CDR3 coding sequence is TGTGCCAGCAGTTACTTCCGACAGGGTTCCTACGAGCAGTACTTC.

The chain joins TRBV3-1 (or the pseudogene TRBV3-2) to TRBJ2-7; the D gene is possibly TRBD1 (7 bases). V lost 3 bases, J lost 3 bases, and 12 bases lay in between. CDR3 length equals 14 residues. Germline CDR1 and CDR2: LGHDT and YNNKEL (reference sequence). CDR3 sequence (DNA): TGTGCCAGCAGCCACCAGGGGGGAGGCTACGAGCAGTACTTC. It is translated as CASSHQGGGYEQYF.

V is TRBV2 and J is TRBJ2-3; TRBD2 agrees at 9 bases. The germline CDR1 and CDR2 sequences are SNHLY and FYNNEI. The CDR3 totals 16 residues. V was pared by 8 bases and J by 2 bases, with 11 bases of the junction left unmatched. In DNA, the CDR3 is TGTGCCAGCTTGGGGGCGCTAGCGGGGCCCACAGATACGCAGTATTTT. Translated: CASLGALAGPTDTQYF.

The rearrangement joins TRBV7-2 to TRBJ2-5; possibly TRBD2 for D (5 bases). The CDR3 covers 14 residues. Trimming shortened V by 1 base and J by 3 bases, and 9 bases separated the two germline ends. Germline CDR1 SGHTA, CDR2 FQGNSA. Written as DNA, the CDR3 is TGTGCCAGCAGCTTAGGGCGGGCGGAAGAGACCCAGTACTTC. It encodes CASSLGRAEETQYF.

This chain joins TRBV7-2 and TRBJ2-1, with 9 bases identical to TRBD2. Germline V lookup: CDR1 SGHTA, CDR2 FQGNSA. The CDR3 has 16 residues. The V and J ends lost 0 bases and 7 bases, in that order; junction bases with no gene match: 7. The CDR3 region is CASSLASGRLGNEQFF. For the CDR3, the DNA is TGTGCCAGCAGCTTAGCGAGCGGGAGGCTCGGGAATGAGCAGTTCTTC. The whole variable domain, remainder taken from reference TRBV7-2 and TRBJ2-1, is GAGVSQSPSNKVTEKGKDVELRCDPISGHTALYWYRQSLGQGLEFLIYFQGNSAPDKSGLPSDRFSAERTGGSVSTLTIQRTQQEDSAVYLCASSLASGRLGNEQFFGPGTRLTVL.

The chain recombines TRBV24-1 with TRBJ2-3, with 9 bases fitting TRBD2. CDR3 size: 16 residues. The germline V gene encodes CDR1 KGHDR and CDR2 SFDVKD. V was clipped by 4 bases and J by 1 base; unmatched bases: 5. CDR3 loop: CATSEASGMGTDTQYF. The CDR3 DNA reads TGTGCCACCAGTGAGGCTAGCGGGATGGGCACAGATACGCAGTATTTT.

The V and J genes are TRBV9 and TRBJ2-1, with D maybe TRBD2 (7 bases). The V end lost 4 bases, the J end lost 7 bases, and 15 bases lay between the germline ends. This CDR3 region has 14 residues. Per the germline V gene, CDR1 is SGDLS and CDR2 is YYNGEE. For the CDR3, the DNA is TGTGCCAGCAGCCCGGGGGGCAGGCGGAATGAGCAGTTCTTC. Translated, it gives CASSPGGRRNEQFF.

The DNA for the CDR3 is TGTGCCAGTCTCGGACAGGGTTCCTACGAGCAGTACTTC. Translated: CASLGQGSYEQYF. V usage is TRBV19 and J usage is TRBJ2-7; 8 bases agree with TRBD1. Germline-derived CDR1 and CDR2 are LNHDA and SQIVND (reference sequence). CDR3 length equals 13 residues. The J segment lost 1 base and the V segment lost 8 bases, leaving 4 bases of the junction unmatched. Full variable domain (remainder filled in from reference TRBV19 and TRBJ2-7): DGGITQSPKYLFRKEGQNVTLSCEQNLNHDAMYWYRQDPGQGLRLIYYSQIVNDFQKGDIAEGYSVSREKKESFPLTVTSAQKNPTAFYLCASLGQGSYEQYFGPGTRLTVT.

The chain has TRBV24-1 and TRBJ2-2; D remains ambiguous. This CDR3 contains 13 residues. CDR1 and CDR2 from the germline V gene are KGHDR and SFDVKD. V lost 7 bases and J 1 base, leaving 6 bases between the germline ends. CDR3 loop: CATRAGNTGELFF. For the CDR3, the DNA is TGTGCCACCAGGGCAGGGAACACCGGGGAGCTGTTTTTT.

The CDR3 reads CASREGEGNGYTF. The CDR3 region has the DNA TGTGCCAGCAGGGAGGGGGAGGGAAATGGCTACACCTTC. The rearrangement uses TRBV2 and TRBJ1-2; D is perhaps TRBD1 (6 bases). V was pared by 6 bases and J by 6 bases, with 14 bases between. Germline V gene lookup returns CDR1 SNHLY and CDR2 FYNNEI. The CDR3 covers 13 residues.

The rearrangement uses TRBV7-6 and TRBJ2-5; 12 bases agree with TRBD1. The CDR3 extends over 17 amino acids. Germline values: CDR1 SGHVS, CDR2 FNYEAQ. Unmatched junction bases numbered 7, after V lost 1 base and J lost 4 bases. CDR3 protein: CASSLELGDRGLETQYF. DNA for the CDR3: TGTGCCAGCAGCTTAGAGCTCGGGGACAGGGGGCTAGAGACCCAGTACTTC.